One sample yielded the 28 T cell receptor beta chains listed below, sequenced in a study of T cell responses to AZD1222 COVID-19 vaccine. This table comes from immunoSEQ multiplex PCR, and its TCRdb copy is limited to in-frame clones, with some not included. The sample contains roughly 100,000 clones, 75% to 90% of which appear only once. The starting material was peripheral blood, obtained 28 days after the second AZD1222 dose. These receptors all stem from an adult who received the AZD1222 COVID-19 vaccine.

The chain combines TRBV28 with TRBJ2-7; TRBD1 agrees at 7 bases. The CDR3 has 14 amino acids. Germline V gene sequence: CDR1 MDHEN, CDR2 SYDVKM. V lost 7 bases to trimming and J lost 0 bases; unmatched junction nucleotides: 6. DNA of the CDR3: TGTGCCAGCAAGGGGGCCGGTAGCTCCTACGAGCAGTACTTC. Translated, it gives CASKGAGSSYEQYF.

The CDR3 DNA reads as TGCAGCGTTCTACATTATTACTCCTACGAGCAGTACTTC. Translating it yields CSVLHYYSYEQYF. The chain links TRBV29-1 to TRBJ2-7; D remains ambiguous. With 5 bases removed from V and 0 bases from J, the gap between germline ends came to 11 bases. The V gene's germline CDR1 is SQVTM and CDR2 ANQGSEA. The CDR3 is 13 amino acids.

This chain links TRBV27 with TRBJ2-3, with D maybe TRBD1 (6 bases). Germline CDR1 and CDR2: MNHEY and SMNVEV (reference sequence). The CDR3 is 15 amino acids. Trimming shortened V by 4 bases and J by 1 base, and 12 bases separated the two germline ends. CDR3 bases: TGTGCCAGCAGTTCACCAGGGGTTGGCACAGATACGCAGTATTTT. It translates to CASSSPGVGTDTQYF.

The chain couples TRBV15 to TRBJ2-1, with D unresolved. Trimming stripped 5 bases from V and 8 bases from J, with 16 bases between. The CDR3 length is 14 residues. The V gene's germline CDR1 is LNHNV and CDR2 YYDKDF (reference sequence). The DNA for the CDR3 is TGTGCCACCAGCCAGGACCCCCTTAGTGATGAGCAGTTCTTC. It is translated as CATSQDPLSDEQFF.

The chain recombines TRBV15 with TRBJ1-5; TRBD1 might be the D (5 bases). This CDR3 is 16 amino acids long. Germline values: CDR1 LNHNV, CDR2 YYDKDF (reference sequence). V was shortened by 1 base and J by 0 bases, with 10 bases between the two germline ends. CDR3 region: CATSRVAGGSNQPQHF. CDR3 in DNA: TGTGCCACCAGCAGAGTGGCCGGGGGTAGCAATCAGCCCCAGCATTTT.

V usage is TRBV28 and J usage is TRBJ1-5; TRBD1 might be the D (5 bases). V lost 7 bases, J lost 2 bases, and 12 bases lay in between. This CDR3 comprises 14 residues. Germline V gene sequence: CDR1 MDHEN, CDR2 SYDVKM. The CDR3 reads CASTRGLGNQPQHF. The CDR3 coding sequence is TGTGCCAGCACCCGGGGCTTAGGCAATCAGCCCCAGCATTTT. The full variable domain, rest sourced from reference TRBV28 and TRBJ1-5, is DVKVTQSSRYLVKRTGEKVFLECVQDMDHENMFWYRQDPGLGLRLIYFSYDVKMKEKGDIPEGYSVSREKKERFSLILESASTNQTSMYLCASTRGLGNQPQHFGDGTRLSIL.

CDR3 in amino acids: CASYQTGQGDTEAFF. Here the CDR3 DNA reads TGTGCCAGCTATCAAACGGGACAGGGTGACACTGAAGCTTTCTTT. The chain links TRBV18 to TRBJ1-1; 9 nucleotides match TRBD1. Trimming cost V 7 bases and J 3 bases; bases outside gene matches: 9. This CDR3 region has 15 residues. Looked up from germline, CDR1 is KGHSH and CDR2 is LQKENI.

The sample holds a few counts of this clone. This chain joins TRBV7-2 and TRBJ2-3, with D perhaps TRBD1 or TRBD2 (5 bases each). Trimming removed 7 bases at V and 2 bases at J, with 13 bases between. Germline V CDR1 and CDR2: SGHTA, FQGNSA. CDR3 length: 14 amino acids. CDR3 in amino acids: CASKPRGLTDTQYF. The CDR3 DNA reads TGTGCCAGCAAGCCTCGGGGCCTCACAGATACGCAGTATTTT.

The CDR3 DNA reads TGTGCCAGCAGTCCCCGAGCCCTAGCCAAAAACATTCAGTACTTC. Translating it yields CASSPRALAKNIQYF. The chain joins TRBV6-5 to TRBJ2-4, with no clear D. Germline V gene lookup returns CDR1 MNHEY and CDR2 SVGAGI. This CDR3 has 15 amino acids. With 5 bases removed from V and 0 bases from J, the gap between germline ends came to 11 bases.

A note on this clone: Compared with germline, one end of the junction differs, possibly owing to a read error. The rearrangement joins TRBV12-3 or TRBV12-4 to TRBJ1-5; no clear D. The CDR3 has 13 amino acids. DNA of the CDR3: TGTGCCGGCAGTTTAGCGCAAGATCAGCCCCAGCATTTT. Translated, it gives CAGSLAQDQPQHF.

The rearrangement uses TRBV6-5 and TRBJ2-7; 11 bases match TRBD2. V dropped 8 bases and J dropped 5; count of bases not matched to a gene: 5. CDR1 is MNHEY and CDR2 is SVGAGI in the germline V gene. The CDR3 spans 13 residues. Here the CDR3 DNA reads TGTGCCAGCGCTGGACTAGCGGGCCACGAGCAGTACTTC. It specifies CASAGLAGHEQYF.

This chain connects TRBV19 to TRBJ1-1; tentative D call: TRBD1 (6 bases). Trimming took off 7 bases at V and 3 bases at J, with 18 bases between the two ends. This CDR3 is 15 amino acids long. Germline CDR1 reads LNHDA; CDR2 reads SQIVND (reference sequence). CDR3 sequence: CASTRGRGVDTEAFF. The CDR3 DNA is TGTGCCAGTACCAGGGGCCGTGGTGTCGACACTGAAGCTTTCTTT. Supplemented by reference TRBV19 and TRBJ1-1, the full variable domain reads DGGITQSPKYLFRKEGQNVTLSCEQNLNHDAMYWYRQDPGQGLRLIYYSQIVNDFQKGDIAEGYSVSREKKESFPLTVTSAQKNPTAFYLCASTRGRGVDTEAFFGQGTRLTVV.

V gene TRBV27 combines with J gene TRBJ2-7; 8 positions match TRBD2. Germline CDR1 is MNHEY and CDR2 is SMNVEV (reference sequence). The CDR3 runs to 21 residues. V lost 4 bases to trimming and J lost 5 bases; unmatched junction nucleotides: 28. The CDR3, as DNA: TGTGCCAGCAGTTGTCCTGGAGTACGGCTAATTTGGCGGGAGGATCTCGACGAGCAGTACTTC. This sequence encodes CASSCPGVRLIWREDLDEQYF.

As concerns this clone: Compared with germline, one end of the junction differs, possibly owing to a read error. This rearrangement joins TRBV7-2 to TRBJ2-3; perhaps TRBD2 as D (6 bases). Per germline, CDR1 SGHTA and CDR2 FQGNSA. The CDR3 is made up of 16 amino acids. This CDR3 is CASSPAGTRSTDTQYF. CDR3 DNA: TGTGCCAGCAGCCCTGCCGGGACTCGAAGCACGGATACGCAGTATTTT.

V is TRBV3-1 (or the pseudogene TRBV3-2) and J is TRBJ2-7, with 14 bases that match TRBD2. The germline V gene encodes CDR1 LGHDT and CDR2 YNNKEL (reference sequence). The CDR3 consists of 15 residues. V gave up 5 bases and J gave up 5 bases; unmatched junction bases: 5. CDR3: CASSEGLAGAHEQYF. CDR3 DNA sequence: TGTGCCAGCAGCGAGGGACTAGCGGGAGCCCACGAGCAGTACTTC.

A single count supports this clone. This chain links TRBV7-7 with TRBJ1-4; D gene uncertain. V dropped 1 base and J dropped 5 bases, with 11 bases sitting between them. The CDR3 loop spans 15 amino acids. Per the germline V gene, CDR1 is SSHAT and CDR2 is FNYEAQ (reference sequence). The CDR3 sequence is CASSLVEPRNEKLFF. The CDR3 DNA reads TGTGCCAGCAGCTTAGTTGAGCCTAGGAATGAAAAACTGTTTTTT. The variable domain in full, completed from reference TRBV7-7 and TRBJ1-4, reads GAGVSQSPRYKVTKRGQDVTLRCDPISSHATLYWYQQALGQGPEFLTYFNYEAQPDKSGLPSDRFSAERPEGSISTLTIQRTEQRDSAMYRCASSLVEPRNEKLFFGSGTQLSVL.

This chain links TRBV5-5 with TRBJ1-2; 8 bases fit TRBD1. Germline V gene sequence: CDR1 SGHKS, CDR2 YYEKEE (reference sequence). The CDR3 loop spans 13 amino acids. Trimming removed 4 bases from V and 6 bases from J; junction bases left unmatched: 5. The CDR3 region has the DNA TGTGCCAGCAGCCGCGGACAGGGAAATGGCTACACCTTC. Translated: CASSRGQGNGYTF.

The chain employs TRBV6-5 and TRBJ2-1, with TRBD2 identical over 10 bases. V trimming: 2 bases; J trimming: 8 bases; junction bases outside the gene matches: 6. CDR3 length: 15 residues. Germline V gives CDR1 MNHEY, CDR2 SVGAGI. The CDR3 DNA reads TGTGCCAGCAGTTACCTCCTAGCGGGGGAGGATGAGCAGTTCTTC. It translates to CASSYLLAGEDEQFF.

This CDR3 reads CASSVTTNTGELFF. CDR3 DNA sequence: TGTGCCAGCAGCGTGACCACGAACACCGGGGAGCTGTTTTTT. J is TRBJ2-2 and V is TRBV7-6, with D hard to call. Trimming left V 5 bases short and J 0 bases short, with 7 bases between. Germline CDR1 and CDR2: SGHVS and FNYEAQ. The CDR3 totals 14 residues.

In its sample, this clone was seen once. J is TRBJ1-2 and V is TRBV30, with D perhaps matching TRBD1 (5 bases). V was trimmed by 0 bases and J by 8 bases, leaving 13 bases between them. Germline V lookup: CDR1 GTSNPN, CDR2 SVGIG (reference sequence). The CDR3 spans 13 residues. CDR3 residues: CAWSVPRAHGYTF. The CDR3 nucleotides are TGTGCCTGGAGTGTACCCAGGGCGCACGGCTACACCTTC.

This clone was seen just once. This sequence joins TRBV28 and TRBJ1-6, with D possibly being TRBD1 (5 bases). The CDR3 consists of 13 residues. The germline gives CDR1 MDHEN, CDR2 SYDVKM. V was cut by 6 bases and J by 6 bases, with 9 bases left in between. The CDR3 nucleotides read TGTGCCAGCAGGGGGCAGCTTAATTCACCCCTCCACTTT. It specifies CASRGQLNSPLHF.

A single count supports this clone. This rearrangement joins TRBV6-5 to TRBJ1-2; D remains ambiguous. This CDR3 region has 14 residues. Germline values: CDR1 MNHEY, CDR2 SVGAGI. V lost 5 bases, J lost 5 bases, and 15 bases lay in between. CDR3 in DNA: TGTGCCAGCAGTCCAGAACGTATTACTTATGGCTACACCTTC. Its protein is CASSPERITYGYTF.

V and J are TRBV29-1 and TRBJ1-4, with 9 bases identical to TRBD1. Germline V gene lookup returns CDR1 SQVTM and CDR2 ANQGSEA. The CDR3 is 12 amino acids. The CDR3 nucleotides are TGCGTCATGAGGACAGGGGATGAAAAACTGTTTTTT. Translation: CVMRTGDEKLFF.

The rearrangement links TRBV29-1 to TRBJ1-2; tentatively, D is TRBD1 (5 bases). V lost 3 bases and J 5 bases, leaving 7 bases between the germline ends. The CDR3 has 11 residues. Germline values: CDR1 SQVTM, CDR2 ANQGSEA. CDR3 bases: TGCAGCGTTGAGACAGTATATGGCTACACCTTC. Amino acid sequence: CSVETVYGYTF.

V is TRBV7-2 and J is TRBJ1-1, with 8 bases fitting TRBD1. Germline lookup yields CDR1 SGHTA and CDR2 FQGNSA. V was clipped by 2 bases and J by 4 bases; unmatched bases: 12. The length of the CDR3 is 17 residues. The CDR3 bases are TGTGCCAGCAGCTTATTCCGGACAGGGCGGGGGGCCACTGAAGCTTTCTTT. As protein: CASSLFRTGRGATEAFF.

The gene calls are TRBV7-2 and TRBJ1-1; 9 bases agree with TRBD1. V trimming: 3 bases; J trimming: 6 bases; junction bases outside the gene matches: 11. Germline CDR1 SGHTA, CDR2 FQGNSA. CDR3 length equals 16 residues. CDR3 loop: CASSLRAPGTGSEAFF. The CDR3 DNA reads TGTGCCAGCAGCTTGAGGGCTCCGGGGACAGGGTCTGAAGCTTTCTTT.

The J gene is TRBJ1-5, the V gene TRBV9; D unresolved. The CDR3 sequence is 12 residues long. Trimming pared 3 bases from V and 3 bases from J, leaving 4 bases between. In germline, CDR1 is SGDLS, CDR2 YYNGEE. CDR3: CASSGNNQPQHF. In DNA form, the CDR3 reads TGTGCCAGCAGCGGGAACAATCAGCCCCAGCATTTT.

This rearrangement joins TRBV9 to TRBJ2-1, with TRBD2 matching over 7 bases. This CDR3 spans 14 amino acids. V was clipped by 1 base and J by 5 bases; unmatched bases: 3. Germline CDR1 reads SGDLS; CDR2 reads YYNGEE. DNA of the CDR3: TGTGCCAGCAGCGTATCTAGCGGTAACAATGAGCAGTTCTTC. This encodes CASSVSSGNNEQFF.